This T cell receptor (beta chain) was documented in a study of blood T cell repertoires in COVID-19. Study details: Italy, Spain and the United States were the sources of the convalescent and acute COVID-19 samples.

Each recovered donor of Cohort 3 presented with two negative PCRs, clearance, or symptom resolution. The CDR3 is 15 amino acids. CDR1 and CDR2 (germline): SGHNT, YENEEA. V gave up 3 bases and J gave up 1 base, with 11 bases separating them. Method: immunoSEQ multiplex PCR; TCRdb's copy keeps in-frame clones and lacks some. Of 310,000 or so clones listed, more than 80% are singletons. The TCR comes from a woman aged 30 to 39 who had recovered from COVID-19. The chain recombines TRBV11-3 with TRBJ2-3, with TRBD1 as a possible D gene (6 bases). Sample: PBMCs or T cells enriched from blood (not recorded which). CDR3 bases: TGTGCCAGCAGCTTTAAAGGGACACGCACAGATACGCAGTATTTT. It codes for CASSFKGTRTDTQYF.